These 11 T cell receptor beta chains came from one sample sequenced in a study of blood T cell repertoires in COVID-19. The method was immunoSEQ multiplex PCR; TCRdb's version includes in-frame clones alone and lacks a portion of them. The sample consists of some 95,000 clones, around 80% of them appearing once. The specimen was peripheral blood. The origin of the receptors is a man aged 45-65 years who had recovered from COVID-19.

This clone was seen once. The DNA for the CDR3 is TGCGCCAGCAGCCAAGGAGGGTCTAACCTACAAGAGACCCAGTACTTC. Translating gives CASSQGGSNLQETQYF. The rearrangement joins TRBV4-3 to TRBJ2-5, with D perhaps matching TRBD2 (5 bases). Germline V CDR1 and CDR2: LGHNA, YSLEER. Trimming left V 1 base short and J 2 bases short, with 14 bases between. There are 16 residues in the CDR3.

The gene calls are TRBV9 and TRBJ2-5, with D possibly TRBD1 on 6 matching bases. V dropped 1 base and J dropped 10 bases, with 14 bases sitting between them. The V gene's germline CDR1 is SGDLS and CDR2 YYNGEE. The CDR3 covers 13 residues. This CDR3 reads CASSVRTEGNQYF. Written as DNA, the CDR3 is TGTGCCAGCAGCGTAAGGACAGAAGGTAACCAGTACTTC.

The chain couples TRBV19 to TRBJ1-4, with D possibly being TRBD1 (6 bases). Germline CDR1 LNHDA, CDR2 SQIVND (reference sequence). The CDR3 has 15 amino acids. V dropped 7 bases and J dropped 2 bases, with 14 bases sitting between them. CDR3 in amino acids: CASKRGRSTNEKLFF. As DNA, the CDR3 is TGTGCCAGTAAGCGGGGGCGGTCGACTAATGAAAAACTGTTTTTT.

This chain uses TRBV3-1 (or the pseudogene TRBV3-2) with TRBJ2-1, with 12 bases matching TRBD2. Germline assignment: CDR1 LGHDT and CDR2 YNNKEL (reference sequence). J lost 2 bases, V lost 4 bases, and 6 bases had no gene match. The CDR3 has 17 amino acids. The CDR3 here is CASSRTSSGGAYNEQFF. The CDR3 DNA follows: TGTGCCAGCAGCCGCACCTCTAGCGGGGGGGCCTACAATGAGCAGTTCTTC.

This clone has only a few counts. The chain employs TRBV5-1 and TRBJ2-1, with 9 bases aligning to TRBD2. The V segment lost 1 base and the J segment 9 bases; nucleotides outside the gene matches: 11. CDR1 and CDR2 (germline): SGHRS, YFSETQ. There are 16 residues in the CDR3. CDR3 sequence reads: CASSLISGGGAGEQFF. CDR3 DNA: TGCGCCAGCAGCTTGATTTCGGGCGGGGGGGCAGGTGAGCAGTTCTTC.

J is TRBJ2-1 and V is TRBV5-1; a possible D gene is TRBD2 (6 bases). CDR1 is SGHRS, CDR2 YFSETQ, per germline. V was clipped by 0 bases and J by 14 bases, with 12 bases between them. The CDR3 is 12 amino acids. CDR3 sequence reads: CASSLEATGEFF. The CDR3 DNA sequence: TGCGCCAGCAGCTTGGAGGCGACGGGGGAGTTCTTC. The full variable domain, in which reference TRBV5-1 and TRBJ2-1 provide the parts outside the CDR3, is KAGVTQTPRYLIKTRGQQVTLSCSPISGHRSVSWYQQTPGQGLQFLFEYFSETQRNKGNFPGRFSGRQFSNSRSEMNVSTLELGDSALYLCASSLEATGEFFGPGTRLTVL.

The chain couples TRBV9 to TRBJ2-5; 12 nucleotides align to TRBD2. The germline V gene has CDR1 SGDLS and CDR2 YYNGEE. The CDR3 runs to 16 residues. The V and J ends lost 3 bases and 2 bases, in that order; junction bases with no gene match: 5. CDR3 in amino acids: CASSATSGSGQETQYF. The CDR3, as DNA: TGTGCCAGCAGCGCGACTAGCGGGAGTGGTCAAGAGACCCAGTACTTC.

The chain joins TRBV5-1 to TRBJ2-6, with 11 bases fitting TRBD1. Trimming removed 2 bases from V and 2 bases from J; junction bases left unmatched: 15. The germline CDR1 and CDR2 sequences are SGHRS and YFSETQ. This CDR3 has 21 amino acids. The CDR3 here is CASSFSLQAGTGGTGANVLTF. DNA for the CDR3: TGCGCCAGCAGCTTCTCATTGCAAGCCGGGACAGGGGGTACTGGGGCCAACGTCCTGACTTTC.

This chain links TRBV3-1 (or the pseudogene TRBV3-2) with TRBJ1-2; D is undetermined. Germline V gene data show CDR1 as LGHDT and CDR2 as YNNKEL (reference sequence). The CDR3 covers 12 residues. Trimming took off 1 base at V and 8 bases at J, with 8 bases between the two ends. This CDR3 reads CASSQANGGYTF. The DNA of the CDR3 is TGTGCCAGCAGCCAAGCGAACGGGGGCTACACCTTC.

V is TRBV18 and J is TRBJ1-5, with D unresolved. Germline CDR1 reads KGHSH; CDR2 reads LQKENI. Trimming shortened V by 4 bases and J by 4 bases, and 5 bases separated the two germline ends. The CDR3 covers 12 residues. The CDR3 region has the DNA TGTGCCAGCTCACTCCGGAATCAGCCCCAGCATTTT. Its translation: CASSLRNQPQHF.

The sample holds one count of this clone. This chain connects TRBV5-6 to TRBJ2-3; TRBD2 aligns across 8 bases. CDR3 length: 16 amino acids. V lost 5 bases, J lost 0 bases, and 8 bases stayed unmatched. The V gene's germline CDR1 is SGHDT and CDR2 YYEEEE. CDR3 nucleotides: TGTGCCAGCAGATACGTACTAGCGGAAAGCACAGATACGCAGTATTTT. This translates into CASRYVLAESTDTQYF.